This paragraph covers one TCR beta chain sequence. CDR1 is GTSNPN, CDR2 SVGIG, per germline (reference sequence). The CDR3 loop spans 13 amino acids. The ends lost 4 bases at V and 3 bases at J; junction bases unmatched: 3. This sample was included in a study of blood T cell repertoires in COVID-19. Per the study methods: The authors estimated nucleated cell counts from reference gene primer amplification. Clones were read by immunoSEQ multiplex PCR, and TCRdb kept only the in-frame ones, dropping some. The DNA gave D and trimming, while V, J and clone size come from that table. The sample yields 80,000 to 85,000 clones, around 88% seen once.

Sequencing was carried out using peripheral blood. J is TRBJ2-7 and V is TRBV30; the match to TRBD2 covers 10 bases. The sequence was obtained from a woman of 80 years or more with acute or convalescent COVID-19. The CDR3 spells CAWTQREGYEQYF. In DNA, the CDR3 is TGTGCCTGGACACAGCGGGAGGGCTACGAGCAGTACTTC.